This TCR beta chain was documented in a study of tumor-infiltrating lymphocytes in glioblastoma multiforme. Three nested ARM-PCR rounds with V-beta and C-beta primers built TCRB libraries. These TCRB libraries lack any described unique molecular identifiers. TCRdb re-derived calls from the multiplex PCR reads in MiXCR, one entry per CDR3 protein. The sample consists of about 13,000 distinct CDR3 sequences, 66% of them appearing once. This clonotype was observed at least ten times. Antigen specificity is unknown. A clone one base away is much larger, so this may be a read error. The CDR3 totals 16 residues. V lost 3 bases, J lost 4 bases, and 8 bases stayed unmatched. Per the germline V gene, CDR1 is WSHSY and CDR2 is SAAADI. Whole-study findings and limits: TCR plus mutation findings rest on a single glioblastoma patient.

The sample taken for sequencing was brain tumor tissue. The sequence was collected from a male donor with glioblastoma. The chain is built from TRBV10-2 and TRBJ2-2, with 7 bases fitting TRBD2. CDR3 region: CASSDGDGGFTGELFF. The CDR3 coding sequence is TGCGCCAGCAGTGATGGGGACGGGGGGTTCACCGGGGAGCTGTTTTTT.